The subject of this entry is one TCR beta chain. Its antigen has not been determined. Qualities for individual bases were not recorded, and no much larger clone is one base off. V sheds 5 bases and J sheds 5 bases, leaving 9 bases between their ends. From the germline V gene, CDR1 is SGHAT and CDR2 is FQNNGV. Its CDR3 holds 12 amino acids, cysteine through phenylalanine. Just the 36-base CDR3 DNA is kept, in frame starting at base 1. This entry comes from a study of T cell responses to AZD1222 COVID-19 vaccine (dated by TCRdb to about 2021). For context, the study as a whole: A total of 233 trial participants underwent TCR sequencing, of whom nearly 210 received two doses of AZD1222 and roughly 25 received two doses of the MenACWY control vaccine. Trial participants were enrolled into age subgroups of 18-55, 56-69 and 70-plus years, which contained approximately 150, 28 and 58 TCR-sequenced participants, respectively. Results the study describes overall, beyond this receptor: The 56-69-year group was small, and its depth increase did not reach significance, likely because of low power. Vaccine-associated CD4 TCRs spanned the whole spike protein, with dominant responses in regions 160-218 and 743-854. Conclusions about previously exposed vaccinees were limited because only a handful of AZD1222 recipients were SARS-CoV-2 seropositive at baseline. Most participants were white British and females outnumbered males, and the authors suggested that clonal diversity may have been underestimated. After two AZD1222 doses, spike-specific TCR breadth and depth were significantly higher than at day 0 and than in MenACWY recipients. Nearly half of unique spike-specific TCRs reportedly recognized epitopes outside regions mutated in the B.1.351 and B.1.1.7 variants. Because no day 14 peak-response samples were available, the repertoires could be characterized only after the peak T cell response.

Per the publication, the time point label means: about 28 days (+/-7) after the second vaccine dose. Because spike-specific TCR depth and breadth did not differ between the two schedules, AZD1222 recipients who got a second dose at roughly 4 weeks were pooled with those who got a second dose at roughly 12 weeks. Vaccinee samples came from UK trials COV001 and COV002, including a single-blind randomized controlled phase 2/3 trial of AZD1222 (ChAdOx1 nCoV-19) in healthy adults. Trial participant PBMC samples were collected at day 0 and day 28 after the second dose for TCRbeta chain sequencing. The CDR3 regions of human TCRbeta chains were analyzed by immunosequencing. In the source study's methods: TCRs in the repertoires were matched against a reference library of SARS-CoV-2-specific TCRs that had been generated with the MIRA antigen-specificity platform. Breadth was defined as the fraction of unique TCRs that were SARS-CoV-2-associated, and depth was defined as the fraction of total T cells that were SARS-CoV-2-associated. Using the MIRA data, each spike-specific TCR was assigned both to the spike region to which the TCR was reactive and to a CD4 or CD8 class. Log10-transformed breadth and depth values were compared by one-way ANOVA with Sidak's multiple comparisons tests. TCRdb provides this immuneACCESS table in a form limited to in-frame rearrangements. Some clones are lacking; in checked studies, under half of them reflect an unresolved V gene, and why the rest are absent is not known. V and J calls and clone size are given by that table; D and trimming were obtained from the DNA. This sample lists more than 90,000 clones; 70% to 90% were detected once. The ten largest clones take up approximately 15% of the sample.

The sample consisted of peripheral blood, taken 28 days after the second AZD1222 dose. The chain links TRBV11-2 with TRBJ2-5; the D gene cannot be named for sure. This sequence originates from an adult who received the AZD1222 COVID-19 vaccine. The nucleotides read TGTGCCAGCAGCCCTGTGACGGAGACCCAGTACTTC. It is translated as CASSPVTETQYF.